This T cell receptor beta chain originates from a study of cytomegalovirus exposure and HLA in healthy donors. Overall study: In a later analysis, the 100 to 150 validation repertoires were reported to have used the same platform as the approximately 700 first-cohort repertoires.

From germline, CDR1 is SQVTM and CDR2 ANQGSEA. The CDR3 runs to 15 residues. The V segment lost 4 bases and the J segment 3 bases; nucleotides outside the gene matches: 8. Donors were drawn from the 120-subject validation cohort, separate from the 666-subject first cohort. Profiling relied on immunoSEQ multiplex PCR, and the TCRdb table lists in-frame clones only, not all of them. The table shows roughly 80,000 clones, with 93% occurring only once. The chain combines TRBV29-1 with TRBJ1-3; 8 nucleotides match TRBD1. The TCR was taken from a young man in good health and CMV-seronegative. Sequenced input: PBMCs. The CDR3: CSVAPDREGGNTIYF. The CDR3, as DNA: TGCAGCGTTGCCCCGGACAGGGAAGGTGGAAACACCATATATTTT. The whole variable domain, remainder taken from reference TRBV29-1 and TRBJ1-3, is SAVISQKPSRDICQRGTSLTIQCQVDSQVTMMFWYRQQPGQSLTLIATANQGSEATYESGFVIDKFPISRPNLTFSTLTVSNMSPEDSSIYLCSVAPDREGGNTIYFGEGSWLTVV.